These 26 T cell receptor beta chains were sequenced from one sample in a study of T cell repertoires in cytomegalovirus infection. TCRdb analysed the reads with MiXCR anew, one entry per CDR3 protein. This repertoire shows about 740,000 distinct CDR3 sequences, 35% to 45% found once; its top ten account for under 3%. The source material was PBMCs. Source of these receptors: a human donor in good health (CMV status not recorded). Some clones in this sample may be carry-over from other donors' samples.

This clonotype was recorded many times. The J gene is TRBJ1-4, the V gene TRBV7-2; no definite D call. This CDR3 region has 15 residues. With 4 bases removed from V and 9 bases from J, the gap between germline ends came to 18 bases. Germline V gene data show CDR1 as SGHTA and CDR2 as FQGNSA. This CDR3 reads CASSSLSGSSKKLFF. In nucleotides, the CDR3 is TGTGCCAGCAGCTCACTGTCGGGTTCTTCAAAAAAACTGTTTTTT. Combining the CDR3 with reference TRBV7-2 and TRBJ1-4 gives the whole variable domain GAGVSQSPSNKVTEKGKDVELRCDPISGHTALYWYRQSLGQGLEFLIYFQGNSAPDKSGLPSDRFSAERTGGSVSTLTIQRTQQEDSAVYLCASSSLSGSSKKLFFGSGTQLSVL.

This clonotype came up a few times. V gene TRBV19 combines with J gene TRBJ2-3; TRBD1 matches 7 bases. The CDR3 contains 15 residues. The trim removed 8 bases at V and 0 bases at J, leaving 8 bases unmatched. Per the germline V gene, CDR1 is LNHDA and CDR2 is SQIVND (reference sequence). CDR3 amino acids: CASATGTESTDTQYF. The CDR3 DNA reads TGTGCCAGTGCTACTGGGACAGAGAGCACAGATACGCAGTATTTT.

V gene TRBV25-1 combines with J gene TRBJ1-6; weak D call: TRBD1 (6 bases). V was cut by 4 bases and J by 7 bases, with 14 bases left in between. The CDR3 extends over 15 amino acids. The V gene's germline CDR1 is MGHDK and CDR2 SYGVNS. DNA for the CDR3: TGTGCCAGCAGTGGGGAGACAGGCCGAAATTCACCCCTCCACTTT. Its translation: CASSGETGRNSPLHF.

J is TRBJ1-5 and V is TRBV10-3; 9 nucleotides line up with TRBD1. The CDR3 totals 17 residues. Germline V gives CDR1 ENHRY, CDR2 SYGVKD. The trim removed 0 bases at V and 2 bases at J, leaving 5 bases unmatched. The DNA for the CDR3 is TGTGCCATCAGTGAGTCCGGGACAGGGATCGGCAATCAGCCCCAGCATTTT. As protein: CAISESGTGIGNQPQHF.

This clonotype was counted between two and nine times. The chain is built from TRBV12-3 or TRBV12-4 and TRBJ2-5; 9 bases align to TRBD2. The length of the CDR3 is 17 residues. After removal of 0 bases from V and 5 bases from J, the junction contained 10 bases not matched to a gene. This CDR3 is CASSLALSGGLGETQYF. CDR3 in DNA: TGTGCCAGCAGTTTAGCCCTTAGCGGGGGCCTGGGGGAGACCCAGTACTTC.

The chain joins TRBV24-1 to TRBJ2-1; D may be TRBD1 (6 bases). Looked up from germline, CDR1 is KGHDR and CDR2 is SFDVKD. The CDR3 has 15 amino acids. The ends were cut back, 4 bases at V and 8 bases at J, with 17 bases in the middle. This CDR3 is CATSDRWQGPDEQFF. DNA for the CDR3: TGTGCCACCAGTGACCGTTGGCAGGGGCCCGATGAGCAGTTCTTC.

A few counts support this clonotype. Written as DNA, the CDR3 is TGTGCCATCAAGACCCTCACAGATACGCAGTATTTT. Amino acids: CAIKTLTDTQYF. The rearrangement joins TRBV10-3 to TRBJ2-3; D is uncertain. This CDR3 is 12 amino acids long. CDR1 ENHRY and CDR2 SYGVKD come from the germline V gene. V was pared by 7 bases and J by 2 bases, with 7 bases between.

The chain employs TRBV28 and TRBJ2-3; perhaps TRBD2 as D (7 bases). Germline V gene lookup returns CDR1 MDHEN and CDR2 SYDVKM. The V end lost 4 bases, the J end lost 11 bases, and 19 bases lay between the germline ends. The CDR3 totals 14 residues. The CDR3 nucleotides read TGTGCCAGCAGTTGGGGGGGGGGGGCGCTTGGGCAGTATTTT. Its protein is CASSWGGGALGQYF.

The chain employs TRBV11-2 and TRBJ2-7; D unresolved. This CDR3 contains 13 residues. CDR1 is SGHAT and CDR2 is FQNNGV in the germline V gene. The V end was cut by 5 bases, the J end by 4 bases, with 12 bases between. CDR3 in DNA: TGTGCCAGCAGCAAATCTATGCGGTACGAGCAGTACTTC. This sequence encodes CASSKSMRYEQYF.

In regard to this clonotype: One end of the junction is discordant with germline, which a read error may explain. The chain links TRBV20-1 to TRBJ1-1; 9 bases are a match to TRBD1. The CDR3 totals 16 residues. Germline assignment: CDR1 DFQATT and CDR2 SNEGSKA (reference sequence). CDR3 region: CSARPPRQGVNTDAFF. The CDR3 nucleotides are TGCAGTGCTAGACCCCCTCGACAGGGGGTGAACACTGACGCTTTCTTT.

The rearrangement links TRBV28 to TRBJ2-4; D uncertain. The CDR3 extends over 14 amino acids. V lost 3 bases and J 7 bases, leaving 13 bases between the germline ends. CDR1 is MDHEN, CDR2 SYDVKM, per germline. The CDR3 sequence is CASSFLSIGNIQYF. The CDR3 DNA follows: TGTGCCAGCAGTTTTCTCTCTATAGGTAACATTCAGTACTTC.

For this clonotype: In this CDR3 the conserved last residue, phenylalanine or tryptophan, is missing, so a read error is likely. The J gene is TRBJ2-1, the V gene TRBV20-1; D might be TRBD2 (5 bases). Germline loops: CDR1 DFQATT, CDR2 SNEGSKA (reference sequence). This CDR3 has 13 residues. Trimming cost V 2 bases and J 4 bases, with 9 bases left between them. This CDR3 is CSARTLGYNEQFL. CDR3 in DNA: TGCAGTGCTAGAACACTAGGGTACAATGAGCAGTTCTTA.

Only a few counts were recorded for this clonotype. The junction departs from the called germline gene at one end, perhaps through a read error. The chain recombines TRBV4-1 with TRBJ2-5; 12 bases align to TRBD1. The germline V gene has CDR1 MGHRA and CDR2 YSYEKL. There are 17 residues in the CDR3. CDR3 sequence (DNA): TGTGCCAGCAGCCAATCTGGGACAGGGGGCCCTGTGGAGACCCAGTACTTC. This sequence encodes CASSQSGTGGPVETQYF.

This chain connects TRBV7-6 to TRBJ2-1, with 13 bases lining up with TRBD2. The CDR3 is 15 residues long. Trimming at V came to 4 bases and at J to 10 bases, leaving 7 bases not matched to a gene. Germline lookup yields CDR1 SGHVS and CDR2 FNYEAQ. In nucleotides, the CDR3 is TGTGCCAGCAGCTATACTAGCGGGGGGGGGTGGGAGCAGTTCTTC. Its protein is CASSYTSGGGWEQFF.

Comments on this clonotype: A much larger clone lies a single base off, so this may be a read error. The chain links TRBV7-8 to TRBJ2-1; 8 bases fit TRBD1. In germline, CDR1 is SGHVS, CDR2 FQNEAQ. The CDR3 extends over 16 amino acids. The CDR3 sequence: CASSLVFIGQGNEQLF. The CDR3 coding sequence is TGTGCCAGCAGCTTAGTGTTTATTGGACAGGGCAATGAGCAGTTATTC.

This clonotype showed up many times. The CDR3, as DNA: TGTGCCAGCAGCTTCCCTTTGGGACGGCCGACCTACGAGCAGTACTTC. Translated: CASSFPLGRPTYEQYF. The J gene is TRBJ2-7, the V gene TRBV7-2, with D tentatively TRBD1 or TRBD2 (5 bases each). The CDR3 loop spans 16 amino acids. The V end lost 3 bases, the J end lost 2 bases, and 17 bases lay between the germline ends. CDR1 and CDR2 (germline): SGHTA, FQGNSA.

Regarding this clonotype: The germline gene is not matched at one end of the junction; a read error may be the cause. The CDR3 loop reads CASSSMTAESFF. CDR3 nucleotide sequence: TGCGCCAGCAGCTCGATGACAGCTGAATCTTTCTTT. This chain uses TRBV5-1 with TRBJ1-1; TRBD1 might be the D (5 bases). This CDR3 comprises 12 residues. The germline gives CDR1 SGHRS, CDR2 YFSETQ.

This rearrangement joins TRBV30 to TRBJ1-1; D unresolved. The CDR3 runs 14 residues. CDR1 GTSNPN and CDR2 SVGIG come from the germline V gene (reference sequence). V dropped 0 bases and J dropped 0 bases, with 8 bases sitting between them. The CDR3 DNA is TGTGCCTGGAGTGTCGGAAGTTTGAACACTGAAGCTTTCTTT. Translating it yields CAWSVGSLNTEAFF. Together with reference TRBV30 and TRBJ1-1, the CDR3 gives the full variable domain: SQTIHQWPATLVQPVGSPLSLECTVEGTSNPNLYWYRQAAGRGLQLLFYSVGIGQISSEVPQNLSASRPQDRQFILSSKKLLLSDSGFYLCAWSVGSLNTEAFFGQGTRLTVV.

Points on this clonotype: This may come from a read error, since a much larger clone is one base off. V usage is TRBV7-2 and J usage is TRBJ2-3, with D perhaps TRBD2 (7 bases). CDR3 length equals 16 residues. Germline CDR1 is SGHTA and CDR2 is FQGNSA. V gave up 1 base and J gave up 3 bases, with 14 bases separating them. The CDR3 region has the DNA TGTGCCAGCAGCTTAGTAGTGGGAGGGGGGACAGATACGCAGTATTTT. This encodes CASSLVVGGGTDTQYF.

V usage is TRBV28 and J usage is TRBJ1-1, with a weak D call TRBD1 (5 bases). The CDR3 runs to 16 residues. V lost 5 bases, J lost 1 base, and 17 bases lay in between. CDR1 MDHEN and CDR2 SYDVKM come from the germline V gene. CDR3 in DNA: TGTGCCAGCAGTCCCCTAACAGGACCAACGAACACTGAAGCTTTCTTT. It translates to CASSPLTGPTNTEAFF.

With regard to this clonotype: The junction departs from the called germline gene at one end, perhaps through a read error. The genes are TRBV7-8 and TRBJ2-7; D uncertain. Germline-derived CDR1 and CDR2 are SGHVS and FQNEAQ. This CDR3 has 12 residues. CDR3 protein: CTSSWDSYEQYF. DNA of the CDR3: TGTACCAGCAGCTGGGACTCCTACGAGCAGTACTTC.

Concerning this clonotype itself: Given a much more abundant clone one base away, this may be a read error. The chain recombines TRBV7-2 with TRBJ2-3; 7 positions agree with TRBD2. Per germline, CDR1 SGHTA and CDR2 FQGNSA. J gave up 6 bases and V 6 bases, and 21 bases lay outside the gene matches. The CDR3 runs to 18 residues. The CDR3 nucleotides read TGTGCCAGCAGGCCCCTGGAAGCGGGGAGGACTACCAGGGATACGCAGTATTTT. This encodes CASRPLEAGRTTRDTQYF.

The chain employs TRBV7-4 and TRBJ2-2, with TRBD2 matching over 10 bases. The CDR3 contains 19 residues. Unmatched junction bases numbered 18, after V lost 5 bases and J lost 6 bases. CDR1 SGHVT and CDR2 SQSDAQ come from the germline V gene. CDR3 bases: TGTGCCAGCAGCCGCCAGGAGCGGGAGGGCCGGTTTGGACCCGGGGAGCTGTTTTTT. Its protein is CASSRQEREGRFGPGELFF. Full variable domain (outside the CDR3, taken from reference TRBV7-4 and TRBJ2-2): GAGVSQSPRYKVAKRGRDVALRCDSISGHVTLYWYRQTLGQGSEVLTYSQSDAQRDKSGRPSGRFSAERPERSVSTLKIQRTEQGDSAVYLCASSRQEREGRFGPGELFFGEGSRLTVL.

The chain combines TRBV9 with TRBJ1-1, with D unresolved. The V and J ends lost 3 bases and 4 bases respectively, with 7 bases between them. The length of the CDR3 is 12 residues. The V gene's germline CDR1 is SGDLS and CDR2 YYNGEE. The CDR3 coding sequence is TGTGCCAGCAGCGGTCTAGGCACTGAAGCTTTCTTT. It encodes CASSGLGTEAFF. Together with reference TRBV9 and TRBJ1-1, the CDR3 gives the full variable domain: DSGVTQTPKHLITATGQRVTLRCSPRSGDLSVYWYQQSLDQGLQFLIQYYNGEERAKGNILERFSAQQFPDLHSELNLSSLELGDSALYFCASSGLGTEAFFGQGTRLTVV.

This chain links TRBV12-3 or TRBV12-4 with TRBJ1-1, with 7 bases matching TRBD1. This CDR3 has 13 amino acids. V lost 6 bases, J lost 4 bases, and 5 bases stayed unmatched. The CDR3 bases are TGTGCCAGCAGAAAGACAGGGAGCACTGAAGCTTTCTTT. It yields the protein CASRKTGSTEAFF.

This clonotype was detected only a few times. The chain recombines TRBV7-8 with TRBJ1-5; D gene uncertain. The germline V gene has CDR1 SGHVS and CDR2 FQNEAQ. V was shortened by 1 base and J by 0 bases, with 13 bases between the two germline ends. The CDR3 contains 17 residues. The DNA for the CDR3 is TGTGCCAGCAGCTTAGTGTCAGGCCCCAATAGCAATCAGCCCCAGCATTTT. This gives the protein CASSLVSGPNSNQPQHF.